This TCR beta chain stems from a study of blood T cell repertoires in COVID-19 (dated by TCRdb to the early 2020s). As for the study more broadly: Collaborator samples came from the United States, Italy and Spain and covered acute and convalescent phases of COVID-19. The prospective study material was composed of cDNA or gDNA derived from T cells, B-cell-depleted T cells, or PBMCs. The dataset comprised deeply sampled blood TCRbeta repertoires from subjects exposed to, actively infected with, or recovered from COVID-19. The repertoires were released in a freely available public database meant as a resource for research on the immune response to SARS-CoV-2. Samples were obtained from the ongoing ImmuneRACE study (first 160 participants) and from 1,254 subjects provided by 6 global collaborators. Sample metadata almost always included a de-identified subject ID, COVID-19 status, age in years and sex. Where HLA class I and class II types were available, the types were taken from metadata supplied by the sample provider, not from assay-based typing. The research as a whole found: The amount of clinical and demographic metadata varied by source and participant and was provided uncurated.

According to the germline V gene, CDR1 reads SGHAT and CDR2 reads FQNNGV. Relative to germline, V is 5 bases shorter and J is 0 bases shorter, with 10 bases between their ends. The CDR3 starts with the cysteine, ends with the phenylalanine, and has 14 residues. Just the 42-base CDR3 DNA is kept, in frame starting at base 1. A note on this clone: The clone's antigen remains unknown. No much larger clone exists at a distance of one base, and base qualities are not known.

The collaborating institutions used their own protocols to collect whole blood in K2EDTA tubes. Collaborator samples were shipped for TCRbeta analysis as frozen whole blood, isolated PBMCs, or DNA extracted from either sample type. TCRbeta CDR3 regions were amplified from genomic DNA using the immunoSEQ Assay, a bias-controlled multiplex PCR. The original methods were these. Within the assay, amplification of reference gene primers was used to estimate how many nucleated cells each sample contained. To quantify the absolute abundance of each unique TCRbeta CDR3 rearrangement, sequence reads were collapsed and filtered. For each sample, productive Simpson clonality was calculated by taking the square root of Simpson's diversity index across productive rearrangements. The table was pulled from immuneACCESS by TCRdb, which kept in-frame rearrangements only. Such tables lose some clones; where checked, under half of the loss comes from unresolved V genes, and the rest has no known cause. V and J calls and clone size follow that table, whereas D and trimming were derived from the DNA. This sample comprises 40,000 or so clones, about four fifths of them detected only once. Around 20% of the sample comes from the top ten.

The sequence came from a man aged 65-85 years with acute or convalescent COVID-19. The chain was built from TRBV11-2 and TRBJ1-2; TRBD1 is a weak D gene call, 5 bases matching. Specimen: peripheral blood. CDR3 sequence: CASSTMTANYGYTF. The DNA sequence reads TGTGCCAGCAGCACCATGACAGCTAACTATGGCTACACCTTC.